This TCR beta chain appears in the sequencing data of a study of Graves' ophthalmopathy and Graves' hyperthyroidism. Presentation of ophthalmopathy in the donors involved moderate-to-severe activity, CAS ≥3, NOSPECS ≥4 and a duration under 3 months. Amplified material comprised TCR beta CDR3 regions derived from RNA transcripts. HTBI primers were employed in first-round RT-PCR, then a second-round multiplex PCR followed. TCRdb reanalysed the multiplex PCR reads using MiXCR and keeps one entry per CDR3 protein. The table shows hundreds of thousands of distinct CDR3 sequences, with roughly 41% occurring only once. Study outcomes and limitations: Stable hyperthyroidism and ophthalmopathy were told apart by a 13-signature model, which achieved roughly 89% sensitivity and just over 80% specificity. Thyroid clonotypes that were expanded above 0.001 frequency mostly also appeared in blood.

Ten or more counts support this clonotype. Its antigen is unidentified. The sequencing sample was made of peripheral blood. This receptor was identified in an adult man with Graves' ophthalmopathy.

The CDR3 protein is CATSDSGRGRTGELFF. DNA for the CDR3: TGTGCCACCAGTGATTCGGGACGGGGTAGGACCGGGGAGCTGTTTTTT. The chain combines TRBV24-1 with TRBJ2-2; perhaps D is TRBD1 or TRBD2 (5 bases each). Looked up from germline, CDR1 is KGHDR and CDR2 is SFDVKD. This CDR3 region has 16 residues. V was trimmed by 2 bases and J by 5 bases, leaving 14 bases between them.